Listed below are T cell receptor beta chains from one sample, sequenced in a study of early T cells in non-severe SARS-CoV-2 infection. TCRdb recomputed calls from the 5' RACE reads with MiXCR, one row per CDR3 protein. Here the sample spans about 48,000 distinct CDR3 sequences, approximately 13% being singletons. The sequenced sample was whole blood. These receptor sequences come from an adult who was a healthcare worker with PCR-confirmed SARS-CoV-2 infection or an uninfected control (not recorded which). Each CDR3 is given with its conserved first and last residue. Fields, in order: V gene, clone size, D gene, J gene, CDR3 protein, CDR3 DNA. A D gene is named only where the DNA matches it firmly. Only some rows state a clone size, as once, few, many or a class for expanded clones.

V: TRBV7-8; size: -; D: TRBD1; J: TRBJ2-7; CDR3: CASSLDRDRVSYEQYF; DNA: TGTGCCAGCAGCTTGGACCGGGACAGAGTCTCCTACGAGCAGTACTTC
V: TRBV6-2/TRBV6-3; size: -; D: -; J: TRBJ1-5; CDR3: CASSPQERWLNQPQHF; DNA: TGTGCCAGCAGCCCACAGGAACGGTGGCTTAATCAGCCCCAGCATTTT
V: TRBV4-1; size: many; D: TRBD1; J: TRBJ1-5; CDR3: CASSHDGQGDQPQHF; DNA: TGCGCCAGCAGCCACGATGGACAGGGGGATCAGCCCCAGCATTTT
V: TRBV11-2; size: few; D: -; J: TRBJ1-2; CDR3: CASSLEGTLYGYTF; DNA: TGTGCCAGCAGCTTAGAAGGGACACTTTATGGCTACACCTTC
V: TRBV6-5; size: -; D: -; J: TRBJ1-2; CDR3: CASSRLQSNYGYTF; DNA: TGTGCCAGCAGCCGTTTACAGTCTAACTATGGCTACACCTTC
V: TRBV20-1; size: -; D: -; J: TRBJ2-7; CDR3: CSARGPGLSQYF; DNA: TGCAGTGCCCGGGGGCCGGGACTTTCCCAGTACTTC
V: TRBV20-1; size: many; D: TRBD1; J: TRBJ1-1; CDR3: CSAKTGQALNTEAFF; DNA: TGCAGTGCAAAAACGGGACAGGCTTTGAACACTGAAGCTTTCTTT
V: TRBV7-9; size: few; D: -; J: TRBJ1-1; CDR3: CASSLARGSTEAFF; DNA: TGTGCCAGCAGCTTAGCCAGGGGAAGTACTGAAGCTTTCTTT
V: TRBV11-2; size: few; D: TRBD2; J: TRBJ2-1; CDR3: CASSLLGLANPYNEQFF; DNA: TGTGCCAGCAGCTTATTGGGACTAGCCAATCCTTACAATGAGCAGTTCTTC
V: TRBV21-1; size: many; D: -; J: TRBJ1-3; CDR3: CASSKGPGAGNTIYF; DNA: TGTGCCAGCAGCAAAGGCCCAGGGGCTGGAAACACCATATATTTT
V: TRBV3-1; size: many; D: -; J: TRBJ2-3; CDR3: CASSQDFSFTDTQYF; DNA: TGTGCCAGCAGCCAAGATTTTAGCTTCACAGATACGCAGTATTTT
V: TRBV9; size: -; D: -; J: TRBJ1-4; CDR3: CASSPTATNEKLFF; DNA: TGTGCCAGCAGCCCGACAGCAACTAATGAAAAACTGTTTTTT
V: TRBV9; size: -; D: -; J: TRBJ1-2; CDR3: CANKKTSNYGYTF; DNA: TGTGCCAACAAGAAGACTTCTAACTATGGCTACACCTTC
V: TRBV9; size: many; D: -; J: TRBJ2-3; CDR3: CASSFSSGAETDTQYF; DNA: TGTGCCAGCAGCTTCTCCTCGGGAGCGGAAACAGATACGCAGTATTTT
V: TRBV6-5; size: -; D: TRBD2; J: TRBJ2-7; CDR3: CASSSAGATYEQYF; DNA: TGTGCCAGCAGCTCAGCGGGGGCCACCTACGAGCAGTACTTC
V: TRBV27; size: many; D: TRBD2; J: TRBJ2-3; CDR3: CASSLVLAASTDTQYF; DNA: TGTGCCAGCAGTCTCGTACTAGCGGCTAGCACAGATACGCAGTATTTT
V: TRBV29-1; size: many; D: -; J: TRBJ2-6; CDR3: CSVPSGANVLTF; DNA: TGCAGCGTCCCCTCTGGGGCCAACGTCCTGACTTTC
V: TRBV7-9; size: -; D: TRBD1; J: TRBJ1-4; CDR3: CASSLSRDRGGKLFF; DNA: TGTGCCAGCAGCTTAAGCCGGGACAGAGGCGGGAAACTGTTTTTT
V: TRBV2; size: -; D: -; J: TRBJ2-1; CDR3: CASSARLEGREQFF; DNA: TGTGCCAGCAGTGCCCGACTAGAGGGCAGGGAGCAGTTCTTC
V: TRBV27; size: many; D: -; J: TRBJ1-5; CDR3: CASSPGAINQPQHF; DNA: TGTGCCAGCAGCCCCGGAGCAATCAATCAGCCCCAGCATTTT
V: TRBV20-1; size: few; D: -; J: TRBJ2-7; CDR3: CSARVVDEQYF; DNA: TGCAGTGCTAGAGTTGTAGACGAGCAGTACTTC
V: TRBV2; size: many; D: -; J: TRBJ1-2; CDR3: CASTFTGNYGYTF; DNA: TGTGCCAGCACGTTTACAGGAAACTATGGCTACACCTTC
V: TRBV6-1; size: few; D: -; J: TRBJ1-1; CDR3: CASTSTEAFF; DNA: TGTGCCAGCACAAGCACTGAAGCTTTCTTT
V: TRBV12-3/TRBV12-4; size: few; D: TRBD1; J: TRBJ2-1; CDR3: CASRTDRGTYNEQFF; DNA: TGTGCCAGCAGGACGGACAGGGGGACCTACAATGAGCAGTTCTTC
V: TRBV7-2; size: -; D: TRBD2; J: TRBJ2-7; CDR3: CASRLGLAGEQYF; DNA: TGTGCCAGCAGACTAGGGCTAGCGGGCGAGCAGTACTTC
V: TRBV7-2; size: many; D: -; J: TRBJ1-2; CDR3: CASSEGVFRGYTF; DNA: TGTGCCAGCAGCGAAGGGGTTTTTCGTGGCTACACCTTC
V: TRBV4-2; size: -; D: TRBD2; J: TRBJ2-7; CDR3: CASSPRSGTSGPYEQYF; DNA: TGTGCCAGCAGCCCCCGCTCCGGGACTAGCGGCCCCTACGAGCAGTACTTC
V: TRBV11-2; size: many; D: TRBD1; J: TRBJ2-1; CDR3: CASSFPTGRNEQFF; DNA: TGTGCCAGCAGCTTCCCGACAGGGAGAAATGAGCAGTTCTTC
V: TRBV9; size: -; D: TRBD1; J: TRBJ1-1; CDR3: CASSVWGQGETEAFF; DNA: TGTGCCAGCAGCGTATGGGGACAGGGTGAGACTGAAGCTTTCTTT
V: TRBV20-1; size: many; D: -; J: TRBJ1-2; CDR3: CSARVWVVTGDYGYTF; DNA: TGCAGTGCTAGAGTCTGGGTTGTGACAGGCGACTATGGCTACACCTTC
V: TRBV2; size: -; D: TRBD2; J: TRBJ2-7; CDR3: CASAGTGTSGRRAYEQYF; DNA: TGTGCCAGCGCCGGAACTGGTACTAGCGGGAGAAGGGCCTACGAGCAGTACTTC
V: TRBV20-1; size: few; D: TRBD1; J: TRBJ2-5; CDR3: CSASRTGSQETQYF; DNA: TGCAGTGCTAGTCGGACAGGATCGCAAGAGACCCAGTACTTC
V: TRBV28; size: many; D: -; J: TRBJ2-5; CDR3: CASSRRQWNQETQYF; DNA: TGTGCCAGCAGTCGCAGACAGTGGAATCAAGAGACCCAGTACTTC
V: TRBV3-1; size: -; D: -; J: TRBJ2-2; CDR3: CASRQTGELFF; DNA: TGTGCCAGCAGGCAGACCGGGGAGCTGTTTTTT
V: TRBV9; size: many; D: -; J: TRBJ1-2; CDR3: CASSNRGVYGYTF; DNA: TGTGCCAGCAGCAACCGGGGAGTCTATGGCTACACCTTC
V: TRBV12-3/TRBV12-4; size: many; D: -; J: TRBJ1-1; CDR3: CASVAWTEAFF; DNA: TGTGCCAGCGTGGCCTGGACTGAAGCTTTCTTT
V: TRBV6-5; size: many; D: TRBD2; J: TRBJ2-1; CDR3: CASSYSGGAHEQFF; DNA: TGTGCCAGCAGTTATAGCGGGGGGGCCCATGAGCAGTTCTTC
V: TRBV2; size: -; D: TRBD1; J: TRBJ2-7; CDR3: CASTPSGQASLEQYF; DNA: TGTGCCAGCACCCCCTCGGGACAGGCGTCTCTCGAGCAGTACTTC
V: TRBV12-3/TRBV12-4; size: -; D: TRBD2; J: TRBJ2-7; CDR3: CASSYKLAGYEQYF; DNA: TGTGCCAGCAGCTACAAACTAGCGGGCTACGAGCAGTACTTC
V: TRBV5-5; size: many; D: -; J: TRBJ1-1; CDR3: CASSYQLQDSGAFF; DNA: TGTGCCAGCAGCTACCAACTACAGGATTCGGGGGCTTTCTTT
V: TRBV29-1; size: many; D: TRBD1; J: TRBJ1-3; CDR3: CSVDRGMTGNTIYF; DNA: TGCAGCGTGGACAGGGGGATGACTGGAAACACCATATATTTT
V: TRBV7-9; size: -; D: -; J: TRBJ2-7; CDR3: CASNRGRVALYEQYF; DNA: TGTGCCAGCAACCGAGGGCGGGTAGCCCTCTACGAGCAGTACTTC
V: TRBV5-1; size: many; D: -; J: TRBJ1-4; CDR3: CASSRFATNEKLFF; DNA: TGCGCCAGCAGCCGCTTTGCAACTAATGAAAAACTGTTTTTT
V: TRBV20-1; size: many; D: -; J: TRBJ2-7; CDR3: CSASSDSSYEQYF; DNA: TGCAGTGCTAGTAGTGACAGTTCCTACGAGCAGTACTTC
V: TRBV29-1; size: -; D: -; J: TRBJ2-3; CDR3: CSVARPDTDTQYF; DNA: TGCAGCGTTGCTAGGCCTGACACAGATACGCAGTATTTT
V: TRBV20-1; size: many; D: TRBD2; J: TRBJ2-2; CDR3: CSARAQGLAFTGELFF; DNA: TGCAGTGCTAGGGCTCAGGGACTAGCGTTCACCGGGGAGCTGTTTTTT
V: TRBV28; size: -; D: -; J: TRBJ2-1; CDR3: CASRGRYHNEQFF; DNA: TGTGCCAGCAGGGGCCGTTATCACAATGAGCAGTTCTTC
V: TRBV30; size: -; D: -; J: TRBJ2-1; CDR3: CAWSVGLASINEQFF; DNA: TGTGCCTGGAGTGTAGGGCTAGCGAGTATCAATGAGCAGTTCTTC
V: TRBV12-5; size: few; D: -; J: TRBJ2-3; CDR3: CASGLWGAPDTQYF; DNA: TGTGCTAGTGGTTTGTGGGGTGCTCCAGATACGCAGTATTTT
V: TRBV15; size: many; D: TRBD1; J: TRBJ2-1; CDR3: CATSRRQGHFNEQFF; DNA: TGTGCCACCAGCAGGAGACAGGGTCATTTCAATGAGCAGTTCTTC
V: TRBV9; size: -; D: -; J: TRBJ2-2; CDR3: CASSVVFGLDTGELFF; DNA: TGTGCCAGCAGCGTAGTTTTTGGCCTTGACACCGGGGAGCTGTTTTTT
V: TRBV5-1; size: few; D: TRBD2; J: TRBJ2-2; CDR3: CASSIGGVPLELFF; DNA: TGCGCCAGCAGCATCGGGGGGGTGCCCTTGGAGCTGTTTTTT
V: TRBV14; size: many; D: -; J: TRBJ2-4; CDR3: CASSQDSGLAKNIQYF; DNA: TGTGCCAGCAGCCAAGATTCAGGGCTAGCCAAAAACATTCAGTACTTC
V: TRBV4-2; size: -; D: -; J: TRBJ1-1; CDR3: CASSQGLASAAFF; DNA: TGTGCCAGCAGCCAAGGGTTGGCCTCGGCCGCTTTCTTT
V: TRBV6-6; size: many; D: -; J: TRBJ2-1; CDR3: CASSYVGLPPNEQFF; DNA: TGTGCCAGCAGTTACGTGGGACTGCCCCCGAATGAGCAGTTCTTC